The 30 T cell receptor beta chains below all came from one sample that was sequenced in a study of vaccination effects on CD4 cells after COVID-19. The protocol was immunoSEQ multiplex PCR, while the TCRdb copy is restricted to in-frame clones and leaves out a portion. This table has 40,000 to 55,000 clones, around 76% appearing once. Isolation of CD4+ T cells took place after around 10 days of culture. This individual contracted SARS-CoV-2 between March and December 2020, as verified by PCR. Either the mRNA-1273 or the BNT162b2 vaccine was given to participants as two doses. These TCRs are of unknown antigen specificity. Material: CD4+ T cells from PBMCs cultured without peptide, obtained after COVID-19 vaccination. The source is a human donor who had a prior SARS-CoV-2 infection.

This chain links TRBV9 with TRBJ2-2; 12 bases fit TRBD2. J was trimmed by 6 bases and V by 3 bases; bases with no gene match: 6. CDR3 size: 16 residues. The germline CDR1 and CDR2 sequences are SGDLS and YYNGEE. This CDR3 is CASSGPSGGAAGELFF. CDR3 nucleotide sequence: TGTGCCAGCAGCGGACCTAGCGGGGGGGCCGCCGGGGAGCTGTTTTTT. The complete variable domain, with remaining parts taken from reference TRBV9 and TRBJ2-2, reads DSGVTQTPKHLITATGQRVTLRCSPRSGDLSVYWYQQSLDQGLQFLIQYYNGEERAKGNILERFSAQQFPDLHSELNLSSLELGDSALYFCASSGPSGGAAGELFFGEGSRLTVL.

The V call is TRBV9, the J call TRBJ2-1, with no clear D. This CDR3 region has 13 residues. Germline assignment: CDR1 SGDLS and CDR2 YYNGEE. The V and J ends lost 4 bases and 3 bases respectively, with 8 bases between them. In nucleotides, the CDR3 is TGTGCCAGCAGCCCTGGGATCTACAATGAGCAGTTCTTC. This encodes CASSPGIYNEQFF.

The CDR3 is CASSSTGGESEQYF. Here the CDR3 DNA reads TGTGCCAGCAGCTCGACCGGGGGAGAATCCGAGCAGTACTTC. The V and J genes are TRBV11-2 and TRBJ2-7; tentative D call: TRBD2 (6 bases). CDR1 is SGHAT and CDR2 is FQNNGV in the germline V gene. The CDR3 is 14 amino acids. V lost 4 bases and J 6 bases, leaving 16 bases between the germline ends.

The chain carries TRBV2 and TRBJ1-1; D might be TRBD1 (5 bases). The CDR3 runs 13 residues. Per germline, CDR1 SNHLY and CDR2 FYNNEI. Trimming removed 3 bases at V and 5 bases at J, with 10 bases between. The CDR3 DNA reads TGTGCCAGCAGTGACAGGGCTAGGACTGAAGCTTTCTTT. Amino acid sequence: CASSDRARTEAFF.

CDR3 in amino acids: CASSPTGTGVGEQYF. As DNA, the CDR3 is TGTGCCAGCAGCCCGACCGGGACAGGGGTGGGGGAGCAGTACTTC. The chain recombines TRBV7-2 with TRBJ2-7, with 10 positions matching TRBD1. The V gene's germline CDR1 is SGHTA and CDR2 FQGNSA. This CDR3 has 15 amino acids. V was clipped by 5 bases and J by 7 bases; unmatched bases: 11.

The rearrangement uses TRBV7-6 and TRBJ1-6; D gene unclear. CDR1 and CDR2 (germline): SGHVS, FNYEAQ. The CDR3 contains 16 residues. Trimming took off 3 bases at V and 3 bases at J, with 12 bases between the two ends. The CDR3 DNA reads as TGTGCCAGCAGCTTTGACTCGGGAGGCTATAATTCACCCCTCCACTTT. Amino acid sequence: CASSFDSGGYNSPLHF.

This clone was recorded once. The V and J genes are TRBV29-1 and TRBJ2-5; maybe TRBD1 (6 bases). Germline-derived CDR1 and CDR2 are SQVTM and ANQGSEA. The CDR3 contains 12 residues. Trimming cost V 4 bases and J 7 bases, with 13 bases left between them. In DNA, the CDR3 is TGCAGCGTTGTCCAGGGGCCGGGGACCCAGTACTTC. Its translation: CSVVQGPGTQYF.

The chain links TRBV29-1 to TRBJ1-2, with 8 bases aligning to TRBD1. CDR1 is SQVTM and CDR2 is ANQGSEA in the germline V gene. CDR3 length: 13 residues. Losses at the gene ends were 3 bases for V and 9 bases for J; bases not matched to a gene: 9. The CDR3 DNA follows: TGCAGCGTTGATGAGCAGGGGGCTTTCCGCTACACCTTC. It translates to CSVDEQGAFRYTF.

This chain links TRBV6-5 with TRBJ2-1; no clear D gene. Trimming cost V 0 bases and J 9 bases, with 12 bases left between them. Germline CDR1 MNHEY, CDR2 SVGAGI. CDR3 size: 14 residues. The CDR3 nucleotides read TGTGCCAGCAGTTACTCGAAGGCCCACGGTGAGCAGTTCTTC. This translates into CASSYSKAHGEQFF.

In DNA, the CDR3 is TGTGCCAGCAGCCCGGGTTTACTAGCGGGAGCCAATGAGCAGTTCTTC. This gives the protein CASSPGLLAGANEQFF. The chain links TRBV9 to TRBJ2-1; 11 positions match TRBD2. This CDR3 region has 16 residues. V lost 4 bases, J lost 6 bases, and 9 bases stayed unmatched. Germline loops: CDR1 SGDLS, CDR2 YYNGEE.

This clone has just a few counts. The chain couples TRBV5-1 to TRBJ1-4, with D hard to call. Germline V lookup: CDR1 SGHRS, CDR2 YFSETQ. Deletions cut 0 bases from V and 2 bases from J, with 5 bases between. This CDR3 contains 14 residues. This CDR3 is CASSLGRTNEKLFF. The CDR3 coding sequence is TGCGCCAGCAGCTTGGGACGGACTAATGAAAAACTGTTTTTT.

The chain joins TRBV7-5 to TRBJ2-3. TRBV7-5 is classified as a pseudogene. This CDR3 contains 16 residues. The CDR3 region is CARSPCSAPSTDTQYF. The CDR3 region has the DNA TGTGCCAGAAGCCCCTGTTCGGCACCTTCAACAGATACGCAGTATTTT.

The chain couples TRBV3-1 (or the pseudogene TRBV3-2) to TRBJ1-1, with unresolved D. V lost 1 base to trimming and J lost 1 base, with 10 bases between them. This CDR3 has 15 amino acids. Germline lookup yields CDR1 LGHDT and CDR2 YNNKEL (reference sequence). CDR3 region: CASSQVQMGNTEAFF. CDR3 DNA sequence: TGTGCCAGCAGCCAAGTACAGATGGGGAACACTGAAGCTTTCTTT.

This chain links TRBV5-5 with TRBJ1-2; unclear D gene. Germline loops: CDR1 SGHKS, CDR2 YYEKEE (reference sequence). The V gene lost 1 base and the J gene lost 0 bases, with 10 bases spanning the gap. CDR3 length: 15 residues. The CDR3 nucleotides are TGTGCCAGCAGCTTGATGGTATTAGCTAACTATGGCTACACCTTC. This encodes CASSLMVLANYGYTF.

The chain joins TRBV11-2 to TRBJ1-4; D gene ambiguous. Trimming pared 5 bases from V and 5 bases from J, leaving 12 bases between. This CDR3 has 14 amino acids. Germline assignment: CDR1 SGHAT and CDR2 FQNNGV. In DNA form, the CDR3 reads TGTGCCAGCAGCCAACGGAGGTGGAATGAAAAACTGTTTTTT. Amino acids: CASSQRRWNEKLFF.

This rearrangement joins TRBV5-6 to TRBJ2-5; D gene uncertain. Germline V lookup: CDR1 SGHDT, CDR2 YYEEEE. This CDR3 region has 13 residues. V was shortened by 4 bases and J by 4 bases, with 11 bases between the two germline ends. The CDR3 coding sequence is TGTGCCAGCAGCCTTCAACGTCGAGAGACCCAGTACTTC. Amino acids: CASSLQRRETQYF.

This rearrangement joins TRBV7-2 to TRBJ1-3; D call uncertain. CDR1 and CDR2 from the germline V gene are SGHTA and FQGNSA. The ends were cut back, 1 base at V and 0 bases at J, with 10 bases in the middle. CDR3 size: 16 residues. CDR3 amino acids: CASSLVAPSSGNTIYF. The CDR3 DNA reads TGTGCCAGCAGCTTAGTTGCTCCGAGCTCTGGAAACACCATATATTTT.

The rearrangement joins TRBV18 to TRBJ1-2; a weak D match, TRBD1 (5 bases). CDR3 size: 14 residues. The V end was cut by 3 bases, the J end by 2 bases, with 10 bases between. Germline V CDR1 and CDR2: KGHSH, LQKENI. The CDR3 reads CASSPIAGNYGYTF. The CDR3 DNA is TGTGCCAGCTCACCTATTGCAGGGAACTATGGCTACACCTTC.

The rearrangement links TRBV6-5 to TRBJ2-4; D may be TRBD1 (6 bases). Trimming shortened V by 6 bases and J by 4 bases, and 13 bases separated the two germline ends. Germline V gives CDR1 MNHEY, CDR2 SVGAGI. This CDR3 spans 14 amino acids. In DNA form, the CDR3 reads TGTGCCAGCAGCAAGAGGGACACAAAAAACATTCAGTACTTC. It specifies CASSKRDTKNIQYF.

The chain joins TRBV2 to TRBJ2-1; D ambiguous. From germline, CDR1 is SNHLY and CDR2 FYNNEI. V was trimmed by 6 bases and J by 9 bases, leaving 9 bases between them. This CDR3 comprises 11 residues. The CDR3, as DNA: TGTGCCAGCAGGTATCTCGGTGAGCAGTTCTTC. This translates into CASRYLGEQFF. The full variable domain, its missing parts supplied by reference TRBV2 and TRBJ2-1, is EPEVTQTPSHQVTQMGQEVILRCVPISNHLYFYWYRQILGQKVEFLVSFYNNEISEKSEIFDDQFSVERPDGSNFTLKIRSTKLEDSAMYFCASRYLGEQFFGPGTRLTVL.

The V gene is TRBV25-1, the J gene TRBJ2-5; no definite D call. CDR1 MGHDK and CDR2 SYGVNS come from the germline V gene. V was cut by 3 bases and J by 1 base, with 9 bases left in between. The CDR3 runs 14 residues. Written as DNA, the CDR3 is TGTGCCAGCAGTGACTTCACCCTCCAAGAGACCCAGTACTTC. Protein: CASSDFTLQETQYF.

V and J are TRBV5-6 and TRBJ1-6; the D is unclear. Trimming stripped 1 base from V and 10 bases from J, with 9 bases between. This CDR3 is built from 13 residues. Germline V gives CDR1 SGHDT, CDR2 YYEEEE. For the CDR3, the DNA is TGTGCCAGCAGCTTGCCTGAGGCGTCACCCCTCCACTTT. Translating it yields CASSLPEASPLHF. Combining the CDR3 with reference TRBV5-6 and TRBJ1-6 gives the whole variable domain DAGVTQSPTHLIKTRGQQVTLRCSPKSGHDTVSWYQQALGQGPQFIFQYYEEEERQRGNFPDRFSGHQFPNYSSELNVNALLLGDSALYLCASSLPEASPLHFGNGTRLTVT.

In its sample, this clone was seen a few times. This chain's CDR3 is CASSLTGNPGNTIYF. CDR3 sequence (DNA): TGTGCCAGCAGCCTAACAGGGAATCCTGGAAACACCATATATTTT. The rearrangement joins TRBV3-1 (or the pseudogene TRBV3-2) to TRBJ1-3; weak D call: TRBD1 (6 bases). There are 15 residues in the CDR3. Trimming took off 4 bases at V and 2 bases at J, with 12 bases between the two ends. Per germline, CDR1 LGHDT and CDR2 YNNKEL (reference sequence).

The rearrangement uses TRBV5-4 and TRBJ2-1, with 10 bases lining up with TRBD1. Losses at the gene ends were 6 bases for V and 6 bases for J; bases not matched to a gene: 9. The CDR3 runs 15 residues. Germline loops: CDR1 SGHNT, CDR2 YYREEE (reference sequence). The CDR3 sequence: CASTPRDRGTNEQFF. CDR3 coding DNA: TGTGCCAGCACCCCCAGGGACAGGGGTACCAATGAGCAGTTCTTC.

V and J are TRBV2 and TRBJ2-7; D is uncertain. V was cut by 7 bases and J by 6 bases, with 16 bases left in between. The length of the CDR3 is 13 residues. CDR1 is SNHLY and CDR2 is FYNNEI in the germline V gene. CDR3 nucleotide sequence: TGTGCCAGCAAGGACCTTAGGGTAAGCGAGCAGTACTTC. Residues: CASKDLRVSEQYF.

The rearrangement joins TRBV4-2 to TRBJ1-5; D remains unclear. The CDR3 length is 15 residues. The germline V gene has CDR1 LGHNA and CDR2 YNFKEQ. Trimming cost V 4 bases and J 5 bases, with 15 bases left between them. As DNA, the CDR3 is TGTGCCAGCAGCCGAGGTCGCTCCCCGGATCAGCCCCAGCATTTT. Amino acids: CASSRGRSPDQPQHF.

The CDR3 sequence: CASSRNRDTEAFF. In nucleotides, the CDR3 is TGTGCCAGCAGCCGGAACAGGGACACTGAAGCTTTCTTT. The V call is TRBV11-1, the J call TRBJ1-1; the D gene is possibly TRBD1 (6 bases). V was trimmed by 5 bases and J by 3 bases, leaving 10 bases between them. The V gene's germline CDR1 is SGHAT and CDR2 FQDESV (reference sequence). The CDR3 is 13 amino acids.

CDR3 nucleotides: TGTGCCAGCAGCTTAGCGGGCAGGGGGACTCTTGAGCAGTACTTC. Its protein is CASSLAGRGTLEQYF. V gene TRBV11-3 combines with J gene TRBJ2-7; D is perhaps TRBD1 (7 bases). Trimming removed 1 base from V and 7 bases from J, with 17 bases in between. This CDR3 is 15 amino acids long. Germline CDR1 reads SGHNT; CDR2 reads YENEEA.

The DNA of the CDR3 is TGTGCCAGCAGCGTAGATCACGAAGAGGCCCGCGAGCAGTACTTC. Translating gives CASSVDHEEAREQYF. V is TRBV9 and J is TRBJ2-7; D not certain. The CDR3 spans 15 residues. Germline CDR1 SGDLS, CDR2 YYNGEE. V was pared by 0 bases and J by 6 bases, with 16 bases between.

This clone appeared a few times. The chain carries TRBV19 and TRBJ1-6; D may be TRBD1 (6 bases). The germline V and J ends were trimmed by 3 bases and 0 bases, with 9 bases remaining between them. The V gene's germline CDR1 is LNHDA and CDR2 SQIVND (reference sequence). The CDR3 has 16 residues. CDR3 nucleotides: TGTGCCAGTAGTATGGACAGCTACTCCTATAATTCACCCCTCCACTTT. Translated: CASSMDSYSYNSPLHF.